This note documents a single T cell receptor beta chain sequence. Its target is not known. The CDR3 length is 14 residues. Germline V lookup: CDR1 ENHRY, CDR2 SYGVKD. The V and J ends lost 3 bases and 1 base respectively, with 9 bases between them. The sample comes from a study of CD8+CD57+ T cells in acquired aplastic anemia. As for the study in general: The mean DNA yield obtained from sorted CD4+ and CD8+ cells came to approximately 3 ug. Findings of the study overall: Patients and controls shared fewer than 30 CD8+ CDR3 sequences.

Genomic DNA constituted the template upon which TCR beta VDJ and CDR3 profiling was performed. TCRdb re-called the reads with MiXCR, one entry per CDR3 protein. This table has 260,000 or so distinct CDR3 sequences, around half appearing once. Whoever was chosen for sequencing had shown CD8+CD57+ cell expansion by flow cytometry. Patients uniformly had severe acquired aplastic anemia. Patients had not yet gotten any therapy when their blood was taken for sampling. The chain has TRBV10-3 and TRBJ1-1, with D unclear. The sample was sorted CD4+, CD8+, or CD8+CD57+ T cells (not recorded which) from PBMCs. This sequence originates from a human donor with aplastic anemia. Written as DNA, the CDR3 is TGTGCCATCAGTGACTTGTGGGAGAACACTGAAGCTTTCTTT. Amino acids: CAISDLWENTEAFF.